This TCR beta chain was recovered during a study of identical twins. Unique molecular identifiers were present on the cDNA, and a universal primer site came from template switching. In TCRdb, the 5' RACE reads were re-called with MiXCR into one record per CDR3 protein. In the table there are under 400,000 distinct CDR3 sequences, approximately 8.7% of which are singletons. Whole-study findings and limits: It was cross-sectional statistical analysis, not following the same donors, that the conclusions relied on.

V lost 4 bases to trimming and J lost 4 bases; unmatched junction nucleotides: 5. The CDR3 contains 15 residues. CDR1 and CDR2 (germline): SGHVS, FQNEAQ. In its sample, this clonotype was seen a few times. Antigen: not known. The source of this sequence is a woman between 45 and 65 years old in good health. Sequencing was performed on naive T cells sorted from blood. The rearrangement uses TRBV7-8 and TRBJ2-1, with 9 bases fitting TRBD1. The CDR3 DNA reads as TGTGCCAGCAGCTATCGGGACAGGGTATACAATGAGCAGTTCTTC. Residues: CASSYRDRVYNEQFF.